Listed here are 27 T cell receptor beta chains from one sample, sequenced in a study of shared clonotypes between healthy human individuals. The repertoire was sequenced with immunoSEQ multiplex PCR; TCRdb's copy has only in-frame clones and lacks some. The table lists millions of clones, 90% to 95% of them singletons, with approximately 0.13% in the top ten. Source material: naive CD4+ T cells sorted from blood. The subset is: CD45RA+ positively selected. The origin of the receptors is a young man in good health.

This clone was observed at least ten times. The V gene is TRBV5-4, the J gene TRBJ1-2; the match to TRBD1 covers 9 bases. V shed 0 bases, J shed 8 bases, and the junction held 5 bases outside the gene matches. Germline CDR1 is SGHNT and CDR2 is YYREEE (reference sequence). The CDR3 extends over 14 amino acids. CDR3 loop: CASSLVQGALGYTF. In DNA form, the CDR3 reads TGTGCCAGCAGCTTGGTACAGGGGGCATTAGGCTACACCTTC. Looking up the rest from reference TRBV5-4 and TRBJ1-2 gives the full variable domain: ETGVTQSPTHLIKTRGQQVTLRCSSQSGHNTVSWYQQALGQGPQFIFQYYREEENGRGNFPPRFSGLQFPNYSSELNVNALELDDSALYLCASSLVQGALGYTFGSGTRLTVV.

The rearrangement uses TRBV29-1 and TRBJ1-2; no clear D. V lost 7 bases and J 7 bases, leaving 16 bases between the germline ends. The germline gives CDR1 SQVTM, CDR2 ANQGSEA. This CDR3 spans 12 amino acids. The CDR3 DNA follows: TGCAGCGCCTCCCGAGACATCGTTGGCTACACCTTC. This gives the protein CSASRDIVGYTF. Full variable domain (rest looked up from reference TRBV29-1 and TRBJ1-2): SAVISQKPSRDICQRGTSLTIQCQVDSQVTMMFWYRQQPGQSLTLIATANQGSEATYESGFVIDKFPISRPNLTFSTLTVSNMSPEDSSIYLCSASRDIVGYTFGSGTRLTVV.

The rearrangement joins TRBV6-1 to TRBJ1-2; 8 bases agree with TRBD1. V lost 8 bases and J lost 2; bases outside the gene matches: 1. CDR3 length equals 12 residues. The V gene's germline CDR1 is MNHNS and CDR2 SASEGT. The CDR3 loop reads CASGQGNYGYTF. CDR3 DNA: TGTGCCAGCGGACAGGGCAACTATGGCTACACCTTC.

V gene TRBV5-1 combines with J gene TRBJ1-4, with a tentative D call TRBD1 (5 bases). This CDR3 contains 14 residues. The germline V and J ends were trimmed by 3 bases and 5 bases, with 11 bases remaining between them. Germline CDR1 reads SGHRS; CDR2 reads YFSETQ. The DNA for the CDR3 is TGCGCCAGCAGCTGGGACGGAAGAAATGAAAAACTGTTTTTT. Translation gives CASSWDGRNEKLFF.

The V and J genes are TRBV30 and TRBJ2-7; TRBD2 matches at 11 bases. V lost 4 bases to trimming and J lost 3 bases; unmatched junction nucleotides: 2. The germline V gene has CDR1 GTSNPN and CDR2 SVGIG (reference sequence). This CDR3 region has 13 residues. The CDR3 loop is CAWTGTSGYEQYF. Written as DNA, the CDR3 is TGTGCCTGGACCGGGACTAGCGGCTACGAGCAGTACTTC.

The chain combines TRBV19 with TRBJ2-4, with TRBD1 matching over 8 bases. Germline trimming cut 6 bases from V and 8 bases from J; bases unmatched to any gene: 9. CDR3 length: 14 amino acids. Germline CDR1 and CDR2: LNHDA and SQIVND (reference sequence). CDR3 coding DNA: TGTGCCAGTAGGGAGGACAGGGCCGAGGACATTCAGTACTTC. It yields the protein CASREDRAEDIQYF.

The rearrangement joins TRBV6-4 to TRBJ1-1, with a weak D call TRBD1 (5 bases). The germline V gene has CDR1 MRHNA and CDR2 SNTAGT. The V gene lost 6 bases and the J gene lost 4 bases, with 12 bases spanning the gap. This CDR3 is built from 13 residues. CDR3 DNA sequence: TGTGCCAGCAGCCGGACACCGGGCACTGAAGCTTTCTTT. Protein product: CASSRTPGTEAFF.

This sequence joins TRBV28 and TRBJ1-1; D is unresolved. V was clipped by 5 bases and J by 0 bases, with 10 bases between them. Germline V gene lookup returns CDR1 MDHEN and CDR2 SYDVKM. The CDR3 consists of 14 residues. The DNA of the CDR3 is TGTGCCAGCAGTACCCACAGCATGAACACTGAAGCTTTCTTT. Its protein product is CASSTHSMNTEAFF.

About this clone itself: Other DNA sequences within the sample encode an identical CDR3. The rearrangement links TRBV9 to TRBJ1-1; 8 nucleotides agree with TRBD1. J lost 1 base, V lost 4 bases, and 6 bases had no gene match. The V gene's germline CDR1 is SGDLS and CDR2 YYNGEE. The CDR3 totals 15 residues. The CDR3 DNA reads TGTGCCAGCAGCAAATCCGGGACAGGGAACACTGAAGCTTTCTTT. This sequence encodes CASSKSGTGNTEAFF.

Ten or more counts support this clone. Other DNA sequences in this specimen translate into the identical CDR3. The chain combines TRBV30 with TRBJ2-2; D possibly corresponds to TRBD1 (5 bases). Per the germline V gene, CDR1 is GTSNPN and CDR2 is SVGIG (reference sequence). Between the trimmed V and J ends, which lost 3 bases and 6 bases, there was a span of 11 bases. The CDR3 sequence is 13 residues long. The CDR3 loop is CAWSPSGPGELFF. DNA for the CDR3: TGTGCCTGGAGCCCCTCAGGGCCCGGGGAGCTGTTTTTT.

The genes are TRBV30 and TRBJ2-3; 12 nucleotides agree with TRBD2. CDR1 and CDR2 from the germline V gene are GTSNPN and SVGIG (reference sequence). V was clipped by 4 bases and J by 1 base; unmatched bases: 6. This CDR3 has 16 residues. CDR3 sequence (DNA): TGTGCCTGGACGCTCCGACTAGCGGGGGGCACAGATACGCAGTATTTT. Its protein product is CAWTLRLAGGTDTQYF.

This clone appeared once. CDR3 residues: CASRRTGVINEKLFF. The DNA for the CDR3 is TGTGCCAGCAGGAGGACAGGAGTGATTAATGAAAAACTGTTTTTT. The rearrangement uses TRBV6-1 and TRBJ1-4; 7 nucleotides line up with TRBD1. The V gene's germline CDR1 is MNHNS and CDR2 SASEGT. This CDR3 region has 15 residues. The junction had 8 bases not matched to a gene; V was cut back by 6 bases and J by 4 bases.

The genes are TRBV6-5 and TRBJ2-5; D might be TRBD2 (6 bases). V lost 4 bases, J lost 5 bases, and 11 bases lay in between. CDR3 length equals 13 residues. Per the germline V gene, CDR1 is MNHEY and CDR2 is SVGAGI. In nucleotides, the CDR3 is TGTGCCAGCAGTTTCCTAGCGACGGAGACCCAGTACTTC. Translation: CASSFLATETQYF.

CDR3 sequence: CATSSVDRANTGELFF. The CDR3 DNA is TGTGCCACCAGCAGTGTAGACAGGGCGAACACCGGGGAGCTGTTTTTT. The chain has TRBV15 and TRBJ2-2; TRBD1 matches 7 bases. V was pared by 3 bases and J by 0 bases, with 4 bases of the junction left unmatched. Per the germline V gene, CDR1 is LNHNV and CDR2 is YYDKDF (reference sequence). This CDR3 is 16 amino acids long.

As for this clone: At the DNA level, this CDR3 is encoded by other sequences in the same sample as well. The chain couples TRBV6-5 to TRBJ1-1; 7 bases match TRBD1. The junction had 4 bases not matched to a gene; V was cut back by 6 bases and J by 0 bases. This CDR3 region has 14 residues. Germline V gene lookup returns CDR1 MNHEY and CDR2 SVGAGI. CDR3 DNA: TGTGCCAGCAGCCCCGGGACAGTGAACACTGAAGCTTTCTTT. Translating gives CASSPGTVNTEAFF.

V usage is TRBV5-4 and J usage is TRBJ2-6; no reliable D call. The V end was cut by 3 bases, the J end by 0 bases, with 10 bases between. The CDR3 is 16 residues long. CDR1 is SGHNT, CDR2 YYREEE, per germline (reference sequence). The CDR3 protein is CASSSSRNSGANVLTF. The CDR3 DNA sequence: TGTGCCAGCAGCTCGAGCAGGAACTCTGGGGCCAACGTCCTGACTTTC.

This clone was seen a single time. The junction departs from the called germline gene at one end, perhaps through a read error. The V call is TRBV6-5, the J call TRBJ2-1; TRBD2 is a possible D gene (6 bases). This CDR3 region has 13 residues. Germline V gene lookup returns CDR1 MNHEY and CDR2 SVGAGI. CDR3 DNA: TGTGCCAGCAGTTACTCGGTTGGGCGGGGTATGATCTTC. This encodes CASSYSVGRGMIF.

Comment on this clone: The same CDR3 is also encoded by other DNA sequences in this sample. The J gene is TRBJ2-1, the V gene TRBV4-1; D remains unclear. The germline V gene has CDR1 MGHRA and CDR2 YSYEKL. With 0 bases removed from V and 0 bases from J, the gap between germline ends came to 6 bases. This CDR3 is built from 15 residues. The CDR3 reads CASSQEQRSYNEQFF. DNA for the CDR3: TGCGCCAGCAGCCAAGAGCAACGCTCCTACAATGAGCAGTTCTTC.

This rearrangement joins TRBV30 to TRBJ2-7; maybe TRBD2 (7 bases). Germline V gene data show CDR1 as GTSNPN and CDR2 as SVGIG (reference sequence). There are 16 residues in the CDR3. Trimming cost V 4 bases and J 3 bases, with 22 bases left between them. This CDR3 is CAWTSRQTGGLYEQYF. CDR3 DNA sequence: TGTGCCTGGACTTCCCGGCAAACCGGGGGGCTCTACGAGCAGTACTTC.

The chain carries TRBV27 and TRBJ1-2; D is ambiguous. Trimming left V 7 bases short and J 2 bases short, with 11 bases between. The CDR3 contains 13 residues. Per germline, CDR1 MNHEY and CDR2 SMNVEV (reference sequence). DNA for the CDR3: TGTGCCAGCAATCGGGCCTCAAACTATGGCTACACCTTC. Translation: CASNRASNYGYTF.

This clone appeared a single time. The chain employs TRBV5-6 and TRBJ2-7, with D perhaps matching TRBD1 (5 bases). The CDR3 loop spans 14 amino acids. Germline V lookup: CDR1 SGHDT, CDR2 YYEEEE. Trimming shortened V by 9 bases and J by 0 bases, and 16 bases separated the two germline ends. DNA of the CDR3: TGTGCCACCCAGAGACAGACCGTCTCCTACGAGCAGTACTTC. This encodes CATQRQTVSYEQYF.

The CDR3 nucleotides read TGTGCCTCCTCGTCGGTTAGCGGGGGGCCGGAGACCCAGTACTTC. Residues: CASSSVSGGPETQYF. The chain combines TRBV30 with TRBJ2-5, with 10 bases fitting TRBD2. The CDR3 is made up of 15 amino acids. Germline V gene data show CDR1 as GTSNPN and CDR2 as SVGIG (reference sequence). The J segment lost 5 bases and the V segment lost 7 bases, leaving 13 bases of the junction unmatched.

The V and J genes are TRBV28 and TRBJ2-3, with D perhaps matching TRBD1 (5 bases). V was trimmed by 2 bases and J by 5 bases, leaving 11 bases between them. The CDR3 has 14 amino acids. CDR1 MDHEN and CDR2 SYDVKM come from the germline V gene. The chain's CDR3 is CASSLAQDVDTQYF. CDR3 nucleotide sequence: TGTGCCAGCAGTTTAGCACAGGATGTAGATACGCAGTATTTT.

The chain joins TRBV7-2 to TRBJ2-7; 7 positions match TRBD1. Per the germline V gene, CDR1 is SGHTA and CDR2 is FQGNSA. The V segment lost 1 base and the J segment 9 bases; nucleotides outside the gene matches: 6. The CDR3 is 13 residues long. CDR3 bases: TGTGCCAGCAGCTTAGGACAACGACAGGGGCAGTACTTC. It is translated as CASSLGQRQGQYF.

This clone was counted once. This sequence joins TRBV6-1 and TRBJ2-7; TRBD1 aligns across 9 bases. Germline CDR1 MNHNS, CDR2 SASEGT. With V trimmed by 4 bases and J by 5 bases, 12 bases remained unmatched. The CDR3 has 16 amino acids. Written as DNA, the CDR3 is TGTGCCAGCAGTGGACAGGGGGTAGGGGTCGGCGACGAGCAGTACTTC. Amino acids: CASSGQGVGVGDEQYF.

This sequence joins TRBV5-1 and TRBJ1-1, with D unclear. The V gene lost 0 bases and the J gene lost 3 bases, with 6 bases spanning the gap. This CDR3 comprises 13 residues. Germline CDR1 reads SGHRS; CDR2 reads YFSETQ. The DNA of the CDR3 is TGCGCCAGCAGCTTGGTGGGTCACACTGAAGCTTTCTTT. Translation gives CASSLVGHTEAFF.

V is TRBV19 and J is TRBJ1-2, with TRBD1 matching 7 bases. The V gene end was trimmed by 9 bases and the J gene end by 4 bases; junction bases not matched to a gene: 8. Germline-derived CDR1 and CDR2 are LNHDA and SQIVND (reference sequence). The CDR3 spans 13 residues. CDR3 DNA sequence: TGTGCCAGCTTCGACCGGGACAGCTATGGCTACACCTTC. It specifies CASFDRDSYGYTF.